A single sample gave rise to the 15 T cell receptor beta chains below, sequenced in a study of CD8 T cells in ankylosing spondylitis. Findings and caveats of the study: What seemed typical of ankylosing spondylitis blood was a TCR beta motif built from eight highly homologous variants.

TCRdb analysed the 5' RACE reads with MiXCR anew, one entry per CDR3 protein. Counted here are about 500,000 distinct CDR3 sequences, over 4% occurring once; the ten biggest clones make up approximately 4%. What these receptors recognize is not known. The source material was blood, either unsorted or a sorted T cell fraction (not recorded which). The receptors originated from a male donor with ankylosing spondylitis.

This clonotype was counted between two and nine times. The chain uses TRBV11-2 and TRBJ2-2; TRBD2 matches 8 bases. J was trimmed by 4 bases and V by 5 bases; bases with no gene match: 15. The CDR3 sequence is 18 residues long. CDR1 SGHAT and CDR2 FQNNGV come from the germline V gene. CDR3 region: CASSPYLGRGERTGELFF. CDR3 DNA sequence: TGTGCCAGCAGCCCCTACCTAGGGCGGGGGGAACGCACCGGGGAGCTGTTTTTT.

In its sample, this clonotype was seen many times. The genes are TRBV6-6 and TRBJ2-1; possibly TRBD1 or TRBD2 for D (5 bases each). CDR1 is MNHNY, CDR2 SVGAGI, per germline (reference sequence). The CDR3 is made up of 13 amino acids. Trimming stripped 2 bases from V and 5 bases from J, with 7 bases between. The CDR3 nucleotides are TGTGCCAGCAGTTACGAGGGGCACAATGAGCAGTTCTTC. Translation gives CASSYEGHNEQFF.

This clonotype was detected ten times or more. The V call is TRBV14, the J call TRBJ2-1; D unresolved. Germline CDR1 and CDR2: SGHDN and FVKESK. The V end lost 2 bases, the J end lost 10 bases, and 6 bases lay between the germline ends. The CDR3 is 11 residues long. This CDR3 is CASSQLGEQFF. The CDR3 DNA sequence: TGTGCCAGCAGCCAACTAGGGGAGCAGTTCTTC.

This clonotype was counted at least ten times. The CDR3 DNA reads TGCAGTGCTAGCGTCCCGAGGGCTTCTTATCAGCCCCAGCATTTT. Its translation is CSASVPRASYQPQHF. The chain joins TRBV20-1 to TRBJ1-5, with D unclear. The germline gives CDR1 DFQATT, CDR2 SNEGSKA (reference sequence). Trimming left V 3 bases short and J 5 bases short, with 17 bases between. The CDR3 extends over 15 amino acids.

This clonotype has only a few counts. The chain has TRBV9 and TRBJ1-1, with a possible D match to TRBD1 (5 bases). V was cut by 4 bases and J by 12 bases, with 16 bases left in between. The germline CDR1 and CDR2 sequences are SGDLS and YYNGEE. This CDR3 spans 12 amino acids. The DNA of the CDR3 is TGTGCCAGCAGCCCCCCAGAGGGGAAGACTTTCTTT. Translation gives CASSPPEGKTFF.

This clonotype was seen only a few times. The V gene is TRBV6-4, the J gene TRBJ2-2; 8 bases line up with TRBD2. The CDR3 covers 16 residues. With 5 bases clipped from V and 0 bases from J, the junction kept 5 bases outside the gene matches. Looked up from germline, CDR1 is MRHNA and CDR2 is SNTAGT. This CDR3 reads CASSYRSGANTGELFF. The CDR3 DNA sequence: TGTGCCAGCAGTTACCGTAGCGGGGCGAACACCGGGGAGCTGTTTTTT.

This clonotype appeared many times. This chain joins TRBV29-1 and TRBJ2-7; the D gene is possibly TRBD1 (6 bases). CDR3 length: 12 amino acids. The V and J ends lost 7 bases and 4 bases respectively, with 14 bases between them. Germline V gene sequence: CDR1 SQVTM, CDR2 ANQGSEA. Here the CDR3 DNA reads TGCAGCGGAACAGGGATTTCTTACGAGCAGTACTTC. Protein sequence: CSGTGISYEQYF.

This clonotype has ten or more counts. The V call is TRBV24-1, the J call TRBJ2-2, with 7 bases aligning to TRBD2. The V gene end was trimmed by 6 bases and the J gene end by 5 bases; junction bases not matched to a gene: 5. The CDR3 is 14 residues long. The V gene's germline CDR1 is KGHDR and CDR2 SFDVKD. CDR3 amino acids: CATSPSGRTGELFF. The CDR3 DNA reads as TGTGCCACCAGTCCCTCCGGGAGGACCGGGGAGCTGTTTTTT.

This clonotype was seen only a few times. J is TRBJ2-5 and V is TRBV7-2; TRBD2 is a possible D gene (6 bases). V lost 7 bases and J 5 bases, leaving 14 bases between the germline ends. This CDR3 spans 13 amino acids. CDR1 SGHTA and CDR2 FQGNSA come from the germline V gene. The CDR3 here is CASNGGSEETQYF. The CDR3 DNA follows: TGTGCCAGCAATGGGGGGAGTGAGGAGACCCAGTACTTC. The full variable domain, in which reference TRBV7-2 and TRBJ2-5 provide the parts outside the CDR3, is GAGVSQSPSNKVTEKGKDVELRCDPISGHTALYWYRQSLGQGLEFLIYFQGNSAPDKSGLPSDRFSAERTGGSVSTLTIQRTQQEDSAVYLCASNGGSEETQYFGPGTRLLVL.

This clonotype has a count of ten or more. This clone may be a read error of a much larger clone one base away. The genes are TRBV7-2 and TRBJ1-1, with TRBD1 as a possible D gene (6 bases). V gave up 5 bases and J gave up 4 bases, with 11 bases separating them. This CDR3 comprises 13 residues. CDR1 SGHTA and CDR2 FQGNSA come from the germline V gene. CDR3 sequence (DNA): TGTGCCAGCAGCGTAGGGGGGGCCACTGAAGCTTTCTTT. Translated: CASSVGGATEAFF. Based on the CDR3 plus reference TRBV7-2 and TRBJ1-1, the full variable domain is GAGVSQSPSNKVTEKGKDVELRCDPISGHTALYWYRQSLGQGLEFLIYFQGNSAPDKSGLPSDRFSAERTGGSVSTLTIQRTQQEDSAVYLCASSVGGATEAFFGQGTRLTVV.

This clonotype was detected ten times or more. This rearrangement joins TRBV18 to TRBJ1-1, with 7 bases lining up with TRBD1. The CDR3 runs 14 residues. Trimming cost V 6 bases and J 3 bases; bases outside gene matches: 7. In germline, CDR1 is KGHSH, CDR2 LQKENI. CDR3 coding DNA: TGTGCCAGCTCCTTGACAGGGAAGTACACTGAAGCTTTCTTT. Its translation is CASSLTGKYTEAFF.

The chain combines TRBV29-1 with TRBJ2-3; D is uncertain. From germline, CDR1 is SQVTM and CDR2 ANQGSEA. The CDR3 is made up of 14 amino acids. The V gene lost 7 bases and the J gene lost 3 bases, with 17 bases spanning the gap. The CDR3 reads CSARAPIATDTQYF. The CDR3 nucleotides are TGCAGCGCCCGGGCCCCGATCGCGACAGATACGCAGTATTTT.

This clonotype showed up many times. This chain uses TRBV20-1 with TRBJ2-2; D not resolved. Looked up from germline, CDR1 is DFQATT and CDR2 is SNEGSKA (reference sequence). There are 15 residues in the CDR3. V lost 5 bases and J 1 base, leaving 14 bases between the germline ends. The CDR3 sequence is CSAPRDEWNTGELFF. DNA for the CDR3: TGCAGTGCTCCTCGAGACGAATGGAACACCGGGGAGCTGTTTTTT.

At least ten counts were recorded for this clonotype. V gene TRBV12-3 or TRBV12-4 combines with J gene TRBJ1-2, with D unclear. The CDR3 runs 15 residues. Trimming shortened V by 1 base and J by 1 base, and 10 bases separated the two germline ends. The CDR3 DNA follows: TGTGCCAGCAGTTTAGGGAGGGAGGGTAACTATGGCTACACCTTC. Amino acids: CASSLGREGNYGYTF.

This clonotype was observed a handful of times. This sequence joins TRBV6-2 or TRBV6-3 and TRBJ2-5, with a tentative D call TRBD1 (6 bases). This CDR3 spans 13 amino acids. V gave up 5 bases and J gave up 4 bases, with 11 bases separating them. Germline V gene lookup returns CDR1 MNHEY and CDR2 SVGEGT. The DNA of the CDR3 is TGTGCCAGCAGTAACAGGGCGAGAGAGACCCAGTACTTC. Its translation is CASSNRARETQYF.